Given below is one TCR beta chain in context. The data were taken from a study of T cell changes during pregnancy in multiple sclerosis. Germline V gives CDR1 LNHNV, CDR2 YYDKDF (reference sequence). Trimming took off 0 bases at V and 4 bases at J, with 12 bases between the two ends. The CDR3 loop spans 15 amino acids. Sequencing used immunoSEQ multiplex PCR; TCRdb keeps in-frame clones, though not all of them. The sample consists of 65,000 to 90,000 clones, 80% to 95% of them appearing once. The receptor comes from a female donor with multiple sclerosis, enrolled in a pregnancy study. The chain has TRBV15 and TRBJ1-2; D remains unclear. The source was CD4+ T cells from peripheral blood mononuclear cells, collected after pregnancy. The CDR3 DNA reads TGTGCCACCAGCAGAGATAGAGGTTTATCCTATGGCTACACCTTC. As protein: CATSRDRGLSYGYTF.